These 8 T cell receptor beta chains share one sample of origin, sequenced in a study of cytomegalovirus exposure and HLA in healthy donors. TCRdb keeps only in-frame clones here, not all; method: immunoSEQ multiplex PCR. The repertoire holds about 160,000 clones, with 86% as singletons. The specimen sequenced was PBMCs. Every receptor here comes from a woman under 40 in good health and CMV-seronegative.

The rearrangement joins TRBV7-2 to TRBJ2-5, with TRBD2 matching 8 bases. This CDR3 comprises 14 residues. The V gene end was trimmed by 5 bases and the J gene end by 2 bases; junction bases not matched to a gene: 4. The germline V gene has CDR1 SGHTA and CDR2 FQGNSA. The CDR3 region is CASSPGLVQETQYF. The DNA for the CDR3 is TGTGCCAGCAGCCCGGGACTAGTACAAGAGACCCAGTACTTC.

This clone has more than one count but fewer than ten. This sample includes further DNA sequences coding for the same CDR3. The chain has TRBV7-9 and TRBJ2-7; D is undetermined. The CDR3 has 11 residues. In germline, CDR1 is SEHNR, CDR2 FQNEAQ (reference sequence). Trimming removed 5 bases from V and 0 bases from J, with 2 bases in between. CDR3 sequence: CASSPSYEQYF. The DNA for the CDR3 is TGTGCCAGCAGCCCCTCCTACGAGCAGTACTTC.

This sequence joins TRBV27 and TRBJ1-2; 7 nucleotides agree with TRBD1. V was pared by 5 bases and J by 7 bases, with 10 bases of the junction left unmatched. This CDR3 comprises 14 residues. Germline V gene data show CDR1 as MNHEY and CDR2 as SMNVEV (reference sequence). CDR3 DNA: TGTGCCAGCAGTCCCGGGACAGTGGGGGTTGGCTACACCTTC. It translates to CASSPGTVGVGYTF.

This clone has just one count. The V and J genes are TRBV19 and TRBJ1-2; 8 bases are a match to TRBD1. The junction had 7 bases not matched to a gene; V was cut back by 2 bases and J by 8 bases. Germline V gene sequence: CDR1 LNHDA, CDR2 SQIVND (reference sequence). The CDR3 spans 14 residues. The chain's CDR3 is CASSITTGARGYTF. The CDR3 nucleotides read TGTGCCAGTAGTATAACGACAGGGGCGAGGGGCTACACCTTC.

The CDR3 region is CASSLGPGASNQPQHF. The CDR3 DNA sequence: TGTGCCAGCAGCTTAGGGCCAGGGGCGAGCAATCAGCCCCAGCATTTT. The chain recombines TRBV5-6 with TRBJ1-5; possible D gene TRBD1, 6 bases. CDR1 is SGHDT and CDR2 is YYEEEE in the germline V gene. The CDR3 has 16 amino acids. Trimming stripped 2 bases from V and 1 base from J, with 13 bases between.

The rearrangement links TRBV7-2 to TRBJ1-2; D is unclear. The CDR3 spans 13 residues. The ends were cut back, 2 bases at V and 6 bases at J, with 10 bases in the middle. Germline V gene lookup returns CDR1 SGHTA and CDR2 FQGNSA. The chain's CDR3 is CASSLNGGDGYTF. The CDR3 DNA reads TGTGCCAGCAGCTTAAACGGCGGGGATGGCTACACCTTC.

This chain connects TRBV7-9 to TRBJ1-1; D uncertain. The CDR3 extends over 13 amino acids. V lost 6 bases and J lost 1, with 9 bases in between. CDR1 is SEHNR and CDR2 is FQNEAQ in the germline V gene (reference sequence). The CDR3 here is CASRRRQNTEAFF. In DNA, the CDR3 is TGTGCCAGCAGACGGCGACAGAACACTGAAGCTTTCTTT.

The chain combines TRBV12-5 with TRBJ1-1; D is unclear. This CDR3 has 14 amino acids. V was pared by 0 bases and J by 11 bases, with 16 bases between. Germline V CDR1 and CDR2: LGHNT, FRNRAP. The CDR3 bases are TGTGCTAGTGGTTTGGTCCGAGAGGTGGGGAGGGCTTTCTTT. This gives the protein CASGLVREVGRAFF.